This passage covers 5 T cell receptor beta chains from one sample sequenced in a study of shared clonotypes between healthy human individuals. This table comes from immunoSEQ multiplex PCR, and its TCRdb copy is limited to in-frame clones, with some not included. In the table there are some 1,100,000 clones, approximately 80% of which are singletons. Sequencing input: memory CD4+ T cells from PBMCs. Subset: CD45RA-negative fraction. Receptors originate from a man between 18 and 29 years old in good health. Some clones in this sample may be carry-over from other donors' samples.

The rearrangement links TRBV19 to TRBJ2-6, with D hard to call. Trimming took off 6 bases at V and 2 bases at J, with 8 bases between the two ends. This CDR3 region has 14 residues. The germline V gene has CDR1 LNHDA and CDR2 SQIVND (reference sequence). CDR3: CASRLTTGANVLTF. In nucleotides, the CDR3 is TGTGCCAGTAGACTCACGACTGGGGCCAACGTCCTGACTTTC.

The CDR3 here is CASSLVALAEQYF. CDR3 sequence (DNA): TGCGCCAGCAGCTTGGTTGCTCTTGCCGAGCAGTACTTC. The V and J genes are TRBV5-1 and TRBJ2-7; no firm D call. The ends were cut back, 0 bases at V and 6 bases at J, with 10 bases in the middle. The V gene's germline CDR1 is SGHRS and CDR2 YFSETQ. The CDR3 is 13 amino acids.

This clone was seen once. This sequence joins TRBV28 and TRBJ2-6; D may be TRBD1 (5 bases). The CDR3 contains 16 residues. Looked up from germline, CDR1 is MDHEN and CDR2 is SYDVKM. Trimming took 7 bases from V and 0 from J, leaving 13 bases between them. DNA for the CDR3: TGTGCCAGCAACGATCCCCAGGGCTCTGGGGCCAACGTCCTGACTTTC. This gives the protein CASNDPQGSGANVLTF.

The rearrangement uses TRBV5-1 and TRBJ1-2; 9 positions match TRBD1. CDR1 SGHRS and CDR2 YFSETQ come from the germline V gene. This CDR3 spans 15 amino acids. With V trimmed by 5 bases and J by 7 bases, 12 bases remained unmatched. The CDR3 reads CASSQPDRGLSGYTF. The CDR3 DNA sequence: TGCGCCAGCAGTCAACCGGACAGGGGTCTGTCTGGCTACACCTTC.

The J gene is TRBJ2-7, the V gene TRBV5-1; no clear D gene. Between the trimmed V and J ends, which lost 0 bases and 0 bases, there was a span of 10 bases. The CDR3 is 15 residues long. The germline gives CDR1 SGHRS, CDR2 YFSETQ. CDR3 region: CASSLGAPISYEQYF. CDR3 nucleotides: TGCGCCAGCAGCTTGGGGGCACCGATCTCCTACGAGCAGTACTTC. The whole variable domain, filled in from reference TRBV5-1 and TRBJ2-7, reads KAGVTQTPRYLIKTRGQQVTLSCSPISGHRSVSWYQQTPGQGLQFLFEYFSETQRNKGNFPGRFSGRQFSNSRSEMNVSTLELGDSALYLCASSLGAPISYEQYFGPGTRLTVT.